A single sample gave rise to the 6 T cell receptor beta chains below, sequenced in a study of cytomegalovirus exposure and HLA in healthy donors. Clones were sequenced by immunoSEQ multiplex PCR, and TCRdb holds only the in-frame ones, with some missing. This table has 250,000 to 350,000 clones, around 87% appearing once. The sequenced sample consisted of PBMCs. Every receptor here comes from a woman aged 18-35 years in good health and CMV-seronegative.

This chain joins TRBV13 and TRBJ1-3, with TRBD1 matching over 7 bases. Germline assignment: CDR1 PRHDT and CDR2 FYEKMQ (reference sequence). V lost 5 bases, J lost 4 bases, and 5 bases stayed unmatched. This CDR3 region has 14 residues. The CDR3 reads CASSPEDRGNTIYF. CDR3 bases: TGTGCCAGCAGCCCGGAGGACAGGGGAAACACCATATATTTT.

Details on this clone: This same CDR3 is encoded by further DNA sequences in the sample. The chain is built from TRBV7-2 and TRBJ2-7, with TRBD2 matching over 8 bases. The CDR3 runs 12 residues. The V gene end was trimmed by 5 bases and the J gene end by 7 bases; junction bases not matched to a gene: 4. The germline gives CDR1 SGHTA, CDR2 FQGNSA. The CDR3 DNA sequence: TGTGCCAGCAGCCGGGGGGGGTATGAGCAGTACTTC. Its protein is CASSRGGYEQYF.

The V gene is TRBV30, the J gene TRBJ2-5; unclear D gene. The CDR3 extends over 12 amino acids. Trimming cost V 1 base and J 5 bases, with 8 bases left between them. CDR1 and CDR2 (germline): GTSNPN, SVGIG (reference sequence). CDR3 sequence (DNA): TGTGCCTGGAGTGGAGGTTCGGAGACCCAGTACTTC. Encoded protein: CAWSGGSETQYF.

This chain links TRBV5-1 with TRBJ2-7, with D unclear. Trimming cost V 0 bases and J 0 bases, with 10 bases left between them. Germline CDR1 and CDR2: SGHRS and YFSETQ. The CDR3 has 15 residues. This chain's CDR3 is CASSLVDPLSYEQYF. In nucleotides, the CDR3 is TGCGCCAGCAGCTTGGTAGATCCGCTCTCCTACGAGCAGTACTTC.

The CDR3 region is CASSVETRGTGPRGGYTF. CDR3 nucleotide sequence: TGTGCCAGCAGCGTAGAAACGCGAGGGACAGGGCCTAGGGGAGGCTACACCTTC. The rearrangement joins TRBV9 to TRBJ1-2, with 9 bases that match TRBD1. There are 18 residues in the CDR3. J gave up 8 bases and V 0 bases, and 17 bases lay outside the gene matches. Germline assignment: CDR1 SGDLS and CDR2 YYNGEE. Looking up the rest from reference TRBV9 and TRBJ1-2 gives the full variable domain: DSGVTQTPKHLITATGQRVTLRCSPRSGDLSVYWYQQSLDQGLQFLIQYYNGEERAKGNILERFSAQQFPDLHSELNLSSLELGDSALYFCASSVETRGTGPRGGYTFGSGTRLTVV.

The chain carries TRBV15 and TRBJ2-1; 8 nucleotides align to TRBD2. Germline V gene lookup returns CDR1 LNHNV and CDR2 YYDKDF (reference sequence). This CDR3 has 16 residues. Losses at the gene ends were 6 bases for V and 4 bases for J; bases not matched to a gene: 11. CDR3 in DNA: TGTGCCACCAGTCCCACCCGGGGGGGATCTTACAATGAGCAGTTCTTC. It encodes CATSPTRGGSYNEQFF.